This TCR beta chain is from a study of CXCR3-negative and CXCR3-positive naive CD8 T cells. Germline V gene sequence: CDR1 SEHNR, CDR2 FQNEAQ (reference sequence). This CDR3 is built from 16 residues. UMI labels and 5' RACE were used to prepare the TRB cDNA libraries. TCRdb reworked the 5' RACE reads into one entry per CDR3 protein, no DNA. Across over 80,000 distinct CDR3 sequences, the top ten clones capture 1.6% of the sample. Whole-study findings and limits: TRB CDR3s of CXCR3-positive naive cells were more hydrophobic than those of CXCR3-negative naive cells.

Note on this clonotype: The antigen remains unidentified.

Sequences were obtained from naive CXCR3- CD8+ T cells from blood. Subset: CD45RO-CCR7+CD27+CD95- naive CD8+ T cells lacking CXCR3 (TNR3-). The J gene is TRBJ2-5, the V gene TRBV7-9; lacking DNA, the TRBD2 call made by TCRdb goes unchecked. This sequence originates from a human donor in good health. Some clones in this sample may be carry-over from other donors' samples. CDR3 sequence reads: CASRPFGGALGETQYF.